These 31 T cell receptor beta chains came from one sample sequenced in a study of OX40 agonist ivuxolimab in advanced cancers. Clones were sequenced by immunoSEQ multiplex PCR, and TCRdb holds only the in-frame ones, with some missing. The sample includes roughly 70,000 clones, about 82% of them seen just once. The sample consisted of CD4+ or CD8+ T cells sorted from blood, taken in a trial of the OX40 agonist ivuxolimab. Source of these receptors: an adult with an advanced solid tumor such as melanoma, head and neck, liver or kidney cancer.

CDR3 in DNA: TGTGCCAGCAGCGGAAACAGCGGGGGACTACGAGATGAGCAGTTCTTC. Protein: CASSGNSGGLRDEQFF. The chain uses TRBV7-6 and TRBJ2-1, with 8 bases aligning to TRBD2. The trim removed 5 bases at V and 8 bases at J, leaving 14 bases unmatched. Germline-derived CDR1 and CDR2 are SGHVS and FNYEAQ. The CDR3 sequence is 16 residues long. Filled out from reference TRBV7-6 and TRBJ2-1, the complete variable domain reads GAGVSQSPRYKVTKRGQDVALRCDPISGHVSLYWYRQALGQGPEFLTYFNYEAQQDKSGLPNDRFSAERPEGSISTLTIQRTEQRDSAMYRCASSGNSGGLRDEQFFGPGTRLTVL.

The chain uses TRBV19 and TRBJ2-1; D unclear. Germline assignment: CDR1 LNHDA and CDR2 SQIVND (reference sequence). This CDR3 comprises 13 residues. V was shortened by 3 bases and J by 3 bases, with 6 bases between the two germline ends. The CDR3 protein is CASSMGYYNEQFF. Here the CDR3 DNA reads TGTGCCAGTAGTATGGGGTACTACAATGAGCAGTTCTTC.

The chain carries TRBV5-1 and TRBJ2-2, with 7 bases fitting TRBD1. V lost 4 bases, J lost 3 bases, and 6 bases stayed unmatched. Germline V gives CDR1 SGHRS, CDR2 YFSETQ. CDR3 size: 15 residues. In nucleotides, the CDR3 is TGCGCCAGCAGCCGGGGAACAGGGGACACCGGGGAGCTGTTTTTT. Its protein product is CASSRGTGDTGELFF.

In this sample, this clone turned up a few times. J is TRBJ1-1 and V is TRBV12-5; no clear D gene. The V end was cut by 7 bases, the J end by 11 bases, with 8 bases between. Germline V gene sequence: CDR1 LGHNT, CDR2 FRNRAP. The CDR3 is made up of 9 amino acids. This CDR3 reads CASDSSAFF. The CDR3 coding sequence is TGTGCTAGTGATTCGTCGGCTTTCTTT.

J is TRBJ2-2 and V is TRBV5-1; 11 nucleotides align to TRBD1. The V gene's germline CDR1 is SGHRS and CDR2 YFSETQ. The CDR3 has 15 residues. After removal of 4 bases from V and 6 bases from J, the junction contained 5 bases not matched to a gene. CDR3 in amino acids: CASSPGTGGAGELFF. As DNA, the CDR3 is TGCGCCAGCAGCCCCGGGACAGGGGGGGCCGGGGAGCTGTTTTTT.

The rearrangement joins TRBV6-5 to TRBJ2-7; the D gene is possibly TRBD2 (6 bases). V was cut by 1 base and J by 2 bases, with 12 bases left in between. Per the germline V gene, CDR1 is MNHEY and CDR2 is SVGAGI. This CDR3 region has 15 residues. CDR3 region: CASSYLRGTTYEQYF. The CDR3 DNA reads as TGTGCCAGCAGTTACTTGCGGGGTACTACCTACGAGCAGTACTTC.

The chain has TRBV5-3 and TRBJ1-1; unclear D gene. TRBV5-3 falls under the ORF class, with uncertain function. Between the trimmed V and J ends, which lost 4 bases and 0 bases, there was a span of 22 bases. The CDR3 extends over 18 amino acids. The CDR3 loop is CARSRRRTSAEMNTEAFF. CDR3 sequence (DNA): TGTGCCAGAAGCCGCCGAAGAACATCAGCTGAAATGAACACTGAAGCTTTCTTT.

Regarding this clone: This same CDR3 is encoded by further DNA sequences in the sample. The CDR3 DNA reads as TGTGCCAGCTCACCGGGGGGAGATACGCAGTATTTT. It codes for CASSPGGDTQYF. This rearrangement joins TRBV18 to TRBJ2-3, with D possibly being TRBD2 (6 bases). Deletions cut 3 bases from V and 5 bases from J, with 6 bases between. This CDR3 has 12 amino acids. The V gene's germline CDR1 is KGHSH and CDR2 LQKENI.

CDR3 region: CAISEVQAGANTGELFF. CDR3 DNA sequence: TGTGCCATCAGTGAGGTCCAAGCGGGAGCCAACACCGGGGAGCTGTTTTTT. The chain recombines TRBV10-3 with TRBJ2-2; 8 bases line up with TRBD2. This CDR3 has 17 residues. CDR1 ENHRY and CDR2 SYGVKD come from the germline V gene. The junction had 7 bases not matched to a gene; V was cut back by 2 bases and J by 2 bases.

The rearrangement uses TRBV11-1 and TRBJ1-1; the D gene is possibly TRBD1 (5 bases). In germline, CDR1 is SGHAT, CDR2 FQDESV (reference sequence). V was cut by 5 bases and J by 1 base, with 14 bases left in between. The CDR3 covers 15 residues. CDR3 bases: TGTGCCAGCAGCCAATCAGGGTTCTGGAACACTGAAGCTTTCTTT. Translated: CASSQSGFWNTEAFF.

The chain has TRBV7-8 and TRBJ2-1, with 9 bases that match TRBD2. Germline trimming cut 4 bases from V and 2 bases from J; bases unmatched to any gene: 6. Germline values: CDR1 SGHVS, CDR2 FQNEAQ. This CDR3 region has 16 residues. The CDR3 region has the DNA TGTGCCAGCAGCTCCCGCGCGGGAGGGGCCTACAATGAGCAGTTCTTC. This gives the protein CASSSRAGGAYNEQFF. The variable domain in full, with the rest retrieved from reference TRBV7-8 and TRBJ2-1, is GAGVSQSPRYKVAKRGQDVALRCDPISGHVSLFWYQQALGQGPEFLTYFQNEAQLDKSGLPSDRFFAERPEGSVSTLKIQRTQQEDSAVYLCASSSRAGGAYNEQFFGPGTRLTVL.

The CDR3 reads CASSLTGGGNSGANVLTF. CDR3 DNA: TGCGCCAGCAGTTTGACAGGAGGGGGGAACTCTGGGGCCAACGTCCTGACTTTC. The gene calls are TRBV5-1 and TRBJ2-6, with D perhaps being TRBD1 or TRBD2 (6 bases each). Trimming pared 5 bases from V and 0 bases from J, leaving 18 bases between. The CDR3 contains 18 residues. From germline, CDR1 is SGHRS and CDR2 YFSETQ. Full variable domain (rest looked up from reference TRBV5-1 and TRBJ2-6): KAGVTQTPRYLIKTRGQQVTLSCSPISGHRSVSWYQQTPGQGLQFLFEYFSETQRNKGNFPGRFSGRQFSNSRSEMNVSTLELGDSALYLCASSLTGGGNSGANVLTFGAGSRLTVL.

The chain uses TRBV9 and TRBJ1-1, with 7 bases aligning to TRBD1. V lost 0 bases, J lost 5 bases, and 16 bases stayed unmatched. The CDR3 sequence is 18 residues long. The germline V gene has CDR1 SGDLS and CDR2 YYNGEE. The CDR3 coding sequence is TGTGCCAGCAGCGTAGGGCCTCGGGTTGAGGGGGCGCGAACTGAAGCTTTCTTT. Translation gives CASSVGPRVEGARTEAFF. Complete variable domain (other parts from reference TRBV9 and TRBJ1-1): DSGVTQTPKHLITATGQRVTLRCSPRSGDLSVYWYQQSLDQGLQFLIQYYNGEERAKGNILERFSAQQFPDLHSELNLSSLELGDSALYFCASSVGPRVEGARTEAFFGQGTRLTVV.

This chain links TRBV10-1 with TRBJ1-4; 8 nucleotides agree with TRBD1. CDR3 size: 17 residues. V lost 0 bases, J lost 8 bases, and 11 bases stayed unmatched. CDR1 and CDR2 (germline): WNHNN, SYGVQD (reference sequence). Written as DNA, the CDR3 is TGCGCCAGCAGTGAGTCGACAGGGGCAGGGTTTGCGGAAAAACTGTTTTTT. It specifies CASSESTGAGFAEKLFF.

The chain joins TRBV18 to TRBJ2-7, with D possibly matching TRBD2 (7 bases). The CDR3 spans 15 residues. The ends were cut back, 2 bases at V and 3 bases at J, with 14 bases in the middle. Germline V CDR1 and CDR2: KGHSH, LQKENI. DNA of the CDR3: TGTGCCAGCTCACCAGGGGCGGGGGCCTACTACGAGCAGTACTTC. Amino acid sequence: CASSPGAGAYYEQYF. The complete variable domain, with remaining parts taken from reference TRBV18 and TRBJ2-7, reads NAGVMQNPRHLVRRRGQEARLRCSPMKGHSHVYWYRQLPEEGLKFMVYLQKENIIDESGMPKERFSAEFPKEGPSILRIQQVVRGDSAAYFCASSPGAGAYYEQYFGPGTRLTVT.

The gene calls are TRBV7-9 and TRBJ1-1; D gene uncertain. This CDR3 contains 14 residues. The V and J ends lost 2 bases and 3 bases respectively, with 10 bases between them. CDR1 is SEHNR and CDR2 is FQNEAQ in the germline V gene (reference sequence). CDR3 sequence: CASSLLGTDTEAFF. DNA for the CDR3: TGTGCCAGCAGCTTATTAGGAACCGACACTGAAGCTTTCTTT.

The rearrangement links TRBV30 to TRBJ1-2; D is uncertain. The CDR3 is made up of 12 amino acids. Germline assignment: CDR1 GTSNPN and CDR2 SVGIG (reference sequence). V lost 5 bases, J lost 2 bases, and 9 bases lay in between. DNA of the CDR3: TGTGCCTGGGCGACTTCAAACTATGGCTACACCTTC. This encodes CAWATSNYGYTF. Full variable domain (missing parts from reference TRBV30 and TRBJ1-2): SQTIHQWPATLVQPVGSPLSLECTVEGTSNPNLYWYRQAAGRGLQLLFYSVGIGQISSEVPQNLSASRPQDRQFILSSKKLLLSDSGFYLCAWATSNYGYTFGSGTRLTVV.

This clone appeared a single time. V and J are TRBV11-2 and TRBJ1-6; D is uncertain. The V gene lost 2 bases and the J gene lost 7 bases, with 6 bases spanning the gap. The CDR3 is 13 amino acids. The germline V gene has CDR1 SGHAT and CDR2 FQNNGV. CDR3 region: CASSLRGNSPLHF. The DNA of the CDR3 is TGTGCCAGCAGCTTACGGGGAAATTCACCCCTCCACTTT.

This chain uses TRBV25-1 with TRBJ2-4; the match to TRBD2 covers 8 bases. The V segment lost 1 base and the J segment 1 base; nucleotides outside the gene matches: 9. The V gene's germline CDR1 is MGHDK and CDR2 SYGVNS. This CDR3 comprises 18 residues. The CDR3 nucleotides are TGTGCCAGCAGTGAATTTGGGGGACTAGTCGCGGCCAAAAACATTCAGTACTTC. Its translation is CASSEFGGLVAAKNIQYF.

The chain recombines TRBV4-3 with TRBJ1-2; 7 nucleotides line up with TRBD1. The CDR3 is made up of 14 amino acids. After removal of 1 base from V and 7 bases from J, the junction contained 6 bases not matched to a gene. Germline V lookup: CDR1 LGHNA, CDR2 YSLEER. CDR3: CASSQGAGGIGYTF. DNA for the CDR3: TGCGCCAGCAGCCAAGGAGCAGGGGGTATTGGCTACACCTTC.

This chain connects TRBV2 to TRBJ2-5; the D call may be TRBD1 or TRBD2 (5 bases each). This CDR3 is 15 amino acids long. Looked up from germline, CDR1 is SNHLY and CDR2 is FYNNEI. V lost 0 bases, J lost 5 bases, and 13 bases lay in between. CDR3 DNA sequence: TGTGCCAGCAGTGAAGCTTCCGGGGCAGGGGAGACCCAGTACTTC. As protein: CASSEASGAGETQYF.

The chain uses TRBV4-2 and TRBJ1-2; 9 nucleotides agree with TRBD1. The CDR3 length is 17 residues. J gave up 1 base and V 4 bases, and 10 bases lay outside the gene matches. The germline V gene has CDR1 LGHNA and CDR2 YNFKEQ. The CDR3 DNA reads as TGTGCCAGCAGCCTACTCAACAGGGGGCAGGGTAACTATGGCTACACCTTC. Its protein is CASSLLNRGQGNYGYTF.

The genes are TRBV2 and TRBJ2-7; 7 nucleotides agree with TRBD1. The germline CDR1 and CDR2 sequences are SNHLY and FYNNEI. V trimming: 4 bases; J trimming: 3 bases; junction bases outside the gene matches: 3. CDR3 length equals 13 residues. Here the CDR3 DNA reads TGTGCCAGCAGTGGACAGGGAAACTACGAGCAGTACTTC. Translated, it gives CASSGQGNYEQYF. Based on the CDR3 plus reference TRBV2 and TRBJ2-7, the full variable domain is EPEVTQTPSHQVTQMGQEVILRCVPISNHLYFYWYRQILGQKVEFLVSFYNNEISEKSEIFDDQFSVERPDGSNFTLKIRSTKLEDSAMYFCASSGQGNYEQYFGPGTRLTVT.

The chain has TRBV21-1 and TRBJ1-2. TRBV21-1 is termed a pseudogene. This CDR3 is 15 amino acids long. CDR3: CASSSPSWDSYGYTF. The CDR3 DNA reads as TGTGCCAGCAGCTCGCCGTCGTGGGATTCGTATGGCTACACCTTC.

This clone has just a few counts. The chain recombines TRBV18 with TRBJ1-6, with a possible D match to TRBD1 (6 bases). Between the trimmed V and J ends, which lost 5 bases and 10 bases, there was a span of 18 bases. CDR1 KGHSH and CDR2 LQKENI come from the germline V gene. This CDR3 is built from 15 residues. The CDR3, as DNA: TGTGCCAGCTCATCAATAGTGGGGGCCGTATCACCCCTCCACTTT. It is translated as CASSSIVGAVSPLHF.

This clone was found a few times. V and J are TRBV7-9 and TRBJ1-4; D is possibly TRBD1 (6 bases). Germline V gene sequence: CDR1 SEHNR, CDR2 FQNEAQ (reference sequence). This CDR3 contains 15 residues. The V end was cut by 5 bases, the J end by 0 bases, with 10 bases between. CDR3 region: CASSPGVATNEKLFF. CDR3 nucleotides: TGTGCCAGCAGCCCAGGGGTCGCAACTAATGAAAAACTGTTTTTT.

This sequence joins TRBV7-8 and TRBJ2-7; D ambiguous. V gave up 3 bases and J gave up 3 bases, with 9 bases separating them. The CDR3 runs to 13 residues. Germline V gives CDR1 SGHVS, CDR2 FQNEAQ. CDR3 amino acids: CASSFQESYEQYF. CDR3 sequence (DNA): TGTGCCAGCAGCTTTCAAGAGAGCTACGAGCAGTACTTC.

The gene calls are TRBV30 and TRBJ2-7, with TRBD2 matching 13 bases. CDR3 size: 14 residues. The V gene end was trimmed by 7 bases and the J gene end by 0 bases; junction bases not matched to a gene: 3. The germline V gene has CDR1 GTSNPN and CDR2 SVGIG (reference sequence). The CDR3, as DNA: TGTGCCTCAAGGACTAGCGGGAGCTCCTACGAGCAGTACTTC. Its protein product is CASRTSGSSYEQYF.

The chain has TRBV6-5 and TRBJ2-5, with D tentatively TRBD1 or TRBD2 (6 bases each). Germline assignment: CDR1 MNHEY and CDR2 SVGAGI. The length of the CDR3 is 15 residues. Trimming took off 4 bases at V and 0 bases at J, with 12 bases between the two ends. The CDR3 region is CASSFQGTYQETQYF. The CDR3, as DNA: TGTGCCAGCAGTTTCCAGGGGACTTACCAAGAGACCCAGTACTTC.

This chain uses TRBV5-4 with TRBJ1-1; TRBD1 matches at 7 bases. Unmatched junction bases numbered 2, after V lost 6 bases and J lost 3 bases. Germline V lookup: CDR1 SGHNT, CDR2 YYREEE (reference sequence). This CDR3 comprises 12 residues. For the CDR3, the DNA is TGTGCCAGCAACAGGGGTGACACTGAAGCTTTCTTT. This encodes CASNRGDTEAFF.

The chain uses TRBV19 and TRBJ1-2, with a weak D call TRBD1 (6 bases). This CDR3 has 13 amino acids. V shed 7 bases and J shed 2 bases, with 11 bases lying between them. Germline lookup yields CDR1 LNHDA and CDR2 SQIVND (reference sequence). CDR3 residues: CASKDRPNYGYTF. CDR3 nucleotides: TGTGCCAGTAAGGACAGACCCAACTATGGCTACACCTTC.